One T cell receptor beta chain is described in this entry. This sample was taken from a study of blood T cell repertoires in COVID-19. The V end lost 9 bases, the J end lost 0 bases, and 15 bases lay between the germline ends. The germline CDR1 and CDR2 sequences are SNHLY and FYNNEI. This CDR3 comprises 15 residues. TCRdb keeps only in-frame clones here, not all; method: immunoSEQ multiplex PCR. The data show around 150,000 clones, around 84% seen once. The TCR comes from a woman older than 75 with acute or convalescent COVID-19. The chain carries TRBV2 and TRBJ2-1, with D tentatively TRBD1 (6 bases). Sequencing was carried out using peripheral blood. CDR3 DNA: TGTGCCAGTTTGAGACAGGTCTTCTCCTACAATGAGCAGTTCTTC. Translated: CASLRQVFSYNEQFF. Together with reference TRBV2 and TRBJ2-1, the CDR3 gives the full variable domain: EPEVTQTPSHQVTQMGQEVILRCVPISNHLYFYWYRQILGQKVEFLVSFYNNEISEKSEIFDDQFSVERPDGSNFTLKIRSTKLEDSAMYFCASLRQVFSYNEQFFGPGTRLTVL.